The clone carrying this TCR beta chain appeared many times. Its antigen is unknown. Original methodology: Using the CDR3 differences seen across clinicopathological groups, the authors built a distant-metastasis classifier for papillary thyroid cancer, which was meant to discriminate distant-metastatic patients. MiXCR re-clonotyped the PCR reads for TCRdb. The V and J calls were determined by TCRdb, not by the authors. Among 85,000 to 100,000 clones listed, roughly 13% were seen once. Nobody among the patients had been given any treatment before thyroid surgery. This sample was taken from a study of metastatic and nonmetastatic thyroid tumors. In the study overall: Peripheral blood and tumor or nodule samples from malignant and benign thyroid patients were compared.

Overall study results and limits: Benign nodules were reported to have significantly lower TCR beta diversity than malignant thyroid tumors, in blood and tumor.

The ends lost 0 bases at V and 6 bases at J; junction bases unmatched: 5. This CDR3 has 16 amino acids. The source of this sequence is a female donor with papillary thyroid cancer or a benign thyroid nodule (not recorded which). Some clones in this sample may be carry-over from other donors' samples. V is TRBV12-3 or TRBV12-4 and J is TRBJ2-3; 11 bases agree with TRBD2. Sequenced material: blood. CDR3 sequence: CASSLALAGVADTQYF. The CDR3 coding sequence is TGTGCCAGCAGTTTAGCACTAGCGGGAGTTGCGGATACGCAGTATTTT.